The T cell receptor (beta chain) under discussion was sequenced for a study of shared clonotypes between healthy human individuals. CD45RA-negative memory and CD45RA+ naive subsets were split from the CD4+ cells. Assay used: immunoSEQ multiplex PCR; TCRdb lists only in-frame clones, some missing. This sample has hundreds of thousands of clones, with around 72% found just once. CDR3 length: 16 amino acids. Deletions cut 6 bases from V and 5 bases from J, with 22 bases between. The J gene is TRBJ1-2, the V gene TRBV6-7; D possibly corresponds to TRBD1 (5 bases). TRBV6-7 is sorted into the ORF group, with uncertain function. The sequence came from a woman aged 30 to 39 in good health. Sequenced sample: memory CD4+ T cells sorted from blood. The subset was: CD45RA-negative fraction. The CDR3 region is CASSPVSGGDPYGYTF. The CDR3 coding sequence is TGTGCCAGCAGCCCGGTCAGTGGGGGGGACCCTTATGGCTACACCTTC.